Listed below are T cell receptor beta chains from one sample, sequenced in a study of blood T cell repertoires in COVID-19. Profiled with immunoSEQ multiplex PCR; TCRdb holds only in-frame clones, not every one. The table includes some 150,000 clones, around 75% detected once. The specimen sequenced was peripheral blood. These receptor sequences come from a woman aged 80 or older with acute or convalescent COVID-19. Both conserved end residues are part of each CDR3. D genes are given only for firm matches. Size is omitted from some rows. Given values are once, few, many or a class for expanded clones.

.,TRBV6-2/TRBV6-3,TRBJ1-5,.,CASSRSGPQHF,TGTGCCAGCAGCCGTTCGGGGCCCCAGCATTTT
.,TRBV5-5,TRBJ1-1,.,CASSLGGGGNTEAFF,TGTGCCAGCAGCTTGGGGGGCGGTGGGAACACTGAAGCTTTCTTT
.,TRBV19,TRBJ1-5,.,CASSRGNQPQHF,TGTGCCAGTAGTCGGGGAAATCAGCCCCAGCATTTT
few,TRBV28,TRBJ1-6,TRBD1,CASSFRTGGNSPLHF,TGTGCCAGCAGTTTCCGGACAGGGGGAAATTCACCCCTCCACTTT
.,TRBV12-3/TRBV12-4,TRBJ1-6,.,CASRGGDNSPLHF,TGTGCCAGCAGGGGAGGGGATAATTCACCCCTCCACTTT
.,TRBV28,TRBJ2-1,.,CASSPPGWDYNEQFF,TGTGCCAGCAGTCCCCCAGGGTGGGACTACAATGAGCAGTTCTTC
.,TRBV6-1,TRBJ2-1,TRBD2,CASSEAGGGWVYNEQFF,TGTGCCAGCAGTGAGGCGGGGGGAGGTTGGGTCTACAATGAGCAGTTCTTC
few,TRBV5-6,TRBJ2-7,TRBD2,CASSPGLAVPYEQYF,TGTGCCAGCAGCCCAGGACTAGCGGTACCCTACGAGCAGTACTTC
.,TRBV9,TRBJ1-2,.,CASSVVTGVGYGYTF,TGTGCCAGCAGCGTAGTGACGGGGGTCGGGTATGGCTACACCTTC
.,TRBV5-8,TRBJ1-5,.,CASSLLGVSNQPQHF,TGTGCCAGCAGCTTGTTGGGAGTTAGCAATCAGCCCCAGCATTTT
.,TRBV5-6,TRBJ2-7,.,CASSLSHSYEQYF,TGTGCCAGCAGCTTGTCCCACTCCTACGAGCAGTACTTC
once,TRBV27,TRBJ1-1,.,CASSRKGSAEAFF,TGTGCCAGCAGCCGGAAGGGGTCCGCTGAAGCTTTCTTT
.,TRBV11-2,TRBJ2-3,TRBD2,CASSSGTSGGRTDTQYF,TGTGCCAGCAGCTCCGGGACTAGCGGGGGACGCACAGATACGCAGTATTTT
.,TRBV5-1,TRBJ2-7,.,CASSRGQTSSYEQYF,TGCGCCAGCAGCCGCGGACAGACCAGCTCCTACGAGCAGTACTTC
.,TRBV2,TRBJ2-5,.,CASSLDRRSPSETQYF,TGTGCCAGCAGCCTCGACAGAAGATCCCCGTCGGAGACCCAGTACTTC
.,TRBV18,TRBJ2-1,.,CASSLQGGLYNEQFF,TGTGCCAGCTCACTTCAGGGTGGCCTCTACAATGAGCAGTTCTTC
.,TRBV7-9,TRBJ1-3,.,CASSLTTGYSGNTIYF,TGTGCCAGCAGCTTAACAACAGGGTACTCTGGAAACACCATATATTTT
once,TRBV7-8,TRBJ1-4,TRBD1,CASSLTRGRLANEKLFF,TGTGCCAGCAGCCTAACCAGGGGGAGGCTCGCTAATGAAAAACTGTTTTTT